The present T cell receptor (beta chain) was sequenced within a study of blood T cell repertoires in COVID-19. Method: immunoSEQ multiplex PCR; TCRdb's copy keeps in-frame clones and lacks some. The table records some 300,000 clones, just under 90% of them present only once. The sequenced sample consisted of peripheral blood. This receptor was identified in a woman aged 45 to 65 with COVID-19, enrolled during active disease.

DNA of the CDR3: TGTGCCAGTAGTATTAGGAGCCGGGATGGCTACACCTTC. This codes for CASSIRSRDGYTF. This sequence joins TRBV19 and TRBJ1-2; D remains unclear. Germline-derived CDR1 and CDR2 are LNHDA and SQIVND (reference sequence). This CDR3 spans 13 amino acids. The germline V and J ends were trimmed by 3 bases and 6 bases, with 11 bases remaining between them.